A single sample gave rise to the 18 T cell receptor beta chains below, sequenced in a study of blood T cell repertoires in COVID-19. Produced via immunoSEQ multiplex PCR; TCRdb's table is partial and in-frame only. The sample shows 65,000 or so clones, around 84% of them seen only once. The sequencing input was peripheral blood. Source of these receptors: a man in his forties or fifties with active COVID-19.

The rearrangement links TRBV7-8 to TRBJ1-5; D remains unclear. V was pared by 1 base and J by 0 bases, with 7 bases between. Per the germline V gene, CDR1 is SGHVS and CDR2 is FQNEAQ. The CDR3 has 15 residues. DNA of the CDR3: TGTGCCAGCAGCTTAGGCGGCAATAGCAATCAGCCCCAGCATTTT. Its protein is CASSLGGNSNQPQHF.

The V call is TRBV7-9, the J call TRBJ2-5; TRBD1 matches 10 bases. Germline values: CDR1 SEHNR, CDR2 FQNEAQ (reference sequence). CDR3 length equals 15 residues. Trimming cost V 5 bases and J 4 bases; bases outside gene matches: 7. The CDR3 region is CASSDRDRGAETQYF. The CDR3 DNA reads TGTGCCAGCAGCGACCGGGACAGGGGTGCAGAGACCCAGTACTTC.

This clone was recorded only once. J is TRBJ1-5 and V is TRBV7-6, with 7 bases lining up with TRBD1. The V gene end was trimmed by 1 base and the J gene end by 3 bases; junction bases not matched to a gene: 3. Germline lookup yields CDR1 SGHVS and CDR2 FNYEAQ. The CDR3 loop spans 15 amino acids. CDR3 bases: TGTGCCAGCAGCTTAGGCAGGGGGGACAATCAGCCCCAGCATTTT. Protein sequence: CASSLGRGDNQPQHF.

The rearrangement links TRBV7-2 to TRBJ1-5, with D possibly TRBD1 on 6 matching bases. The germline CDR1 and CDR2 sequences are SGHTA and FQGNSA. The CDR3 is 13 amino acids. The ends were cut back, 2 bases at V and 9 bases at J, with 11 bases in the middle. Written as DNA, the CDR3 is TGTGCCAGCAGCTTAACAGGGCAGGCGCCCCAGCATTTT. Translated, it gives CASSLTGQAPQHF.

The CDR3 is CASSLTRNTEAFF. The DNA of the CDR3 is TGTGCCAGCAGCTTAACGAGGAACACTGAAGCTTTCTTT. This sequence joins TRBV7-8 and TRBJ1-1, with D uncertain. Trimming removed 2 bases at V and 1 base at J, with 5 bases between. This CDR3 region has 13 residues. Germline values: CDR1 SGHVS, CDR2 FQNEAQ.

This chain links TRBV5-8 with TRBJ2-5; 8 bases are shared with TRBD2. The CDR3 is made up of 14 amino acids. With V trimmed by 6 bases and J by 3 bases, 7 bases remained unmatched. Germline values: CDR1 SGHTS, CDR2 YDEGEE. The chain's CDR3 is CASTRSGVEETQYF. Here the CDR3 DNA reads TGTGCCAGCACCCGTAGCGGGGTCGAAGAGACCCAGTACTTC.

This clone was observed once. CDR3 bases: TGTGCCACCAGTGACTCAAGGGGGTTTCAGCCCCAGCATTTT. Translation: CATSDSRGFQPQHF. The rearrangement uses TRBV24-1 and TRBJ1-5; D possibly corresponds to TRBD1 (6 bases). The V gene lost 4 bases and the J gene lost 6 bases, with 12 bases spanning the gap. The CDR3 spans 14 residues. Germline loops: CDR1 KGHDR, CDR2 SFDVKD.

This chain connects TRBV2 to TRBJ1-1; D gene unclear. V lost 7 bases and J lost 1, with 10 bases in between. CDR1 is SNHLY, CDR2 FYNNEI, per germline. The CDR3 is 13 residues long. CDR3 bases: TGTGCCAGCAACGGACGGGGGAACACTGAAGCTTTCTTT. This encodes CASNGRGNTEAFF.

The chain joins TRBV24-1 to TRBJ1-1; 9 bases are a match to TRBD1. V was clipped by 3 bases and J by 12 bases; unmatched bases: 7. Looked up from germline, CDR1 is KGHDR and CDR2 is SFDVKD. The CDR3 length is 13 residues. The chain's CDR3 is CATSDLTGTGTFF. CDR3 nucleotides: TGTGCCACCAGTGATCTCACGGGGACAGGGACTTTCTTT.

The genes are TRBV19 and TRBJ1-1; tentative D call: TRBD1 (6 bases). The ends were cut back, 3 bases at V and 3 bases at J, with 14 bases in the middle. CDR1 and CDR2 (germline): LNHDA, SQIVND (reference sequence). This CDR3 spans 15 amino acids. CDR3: CASSMVGRGDTEAFF. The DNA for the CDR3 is TGTGCCAGTAGTATGGTCGGCAGGGGAGACACTGAAGCTTTCTTT.

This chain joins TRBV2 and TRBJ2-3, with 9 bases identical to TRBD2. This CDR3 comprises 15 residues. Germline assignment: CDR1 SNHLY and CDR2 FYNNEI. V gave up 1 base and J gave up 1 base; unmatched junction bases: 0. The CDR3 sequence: CASSEERGGTDTQYF. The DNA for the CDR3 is TGTGCCAGCAGTGAAGAGCGGGGGGGCACAGATACGCAGTATTTT.

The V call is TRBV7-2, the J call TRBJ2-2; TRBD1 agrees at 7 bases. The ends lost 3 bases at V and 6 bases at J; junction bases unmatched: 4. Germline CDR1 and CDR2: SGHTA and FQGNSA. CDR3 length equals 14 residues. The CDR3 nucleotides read TGTGCCAGCAGCTTCGACAGGGCCGCCGGGGAGCTGTTTTTT. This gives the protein CASSFDRAAGELFF.

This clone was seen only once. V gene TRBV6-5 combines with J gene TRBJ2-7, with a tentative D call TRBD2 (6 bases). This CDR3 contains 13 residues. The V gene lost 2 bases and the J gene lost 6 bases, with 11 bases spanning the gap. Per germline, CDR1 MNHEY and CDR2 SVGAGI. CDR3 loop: CASSYPGTFEQYF. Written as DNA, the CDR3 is TGTGCCAGCAGTTACCCTGGGACTTTCGAGCAGTACTTC.

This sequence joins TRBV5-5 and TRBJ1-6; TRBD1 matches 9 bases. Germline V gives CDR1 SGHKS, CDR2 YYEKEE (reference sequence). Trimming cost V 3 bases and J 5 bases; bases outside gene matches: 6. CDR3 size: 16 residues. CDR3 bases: TGTGCCAGCAGCTCCGGGACAGGGACCGATAATTCACCCCTCCACTTT. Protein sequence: CASSSGTGTDNSPLHF.

The CDR3 loop is CASSDSGSGGTDTQYF. The CDR3 DNA is TGTGCCAGCAGTGACAGCGGGAGTGGAGGCACAGATACGCAGTATTTT. The chain recombines TRBV6-2 or TRBV6-3 with TRBJ2-3; 8 bases line up with TRBD2. Trimming took 5 bases from V and 1 from J; bases not matched to a gene: 8. CDR1 and CDR2 (germline): MNHEY, SVGEGT. CDR3 size: 16 residues.

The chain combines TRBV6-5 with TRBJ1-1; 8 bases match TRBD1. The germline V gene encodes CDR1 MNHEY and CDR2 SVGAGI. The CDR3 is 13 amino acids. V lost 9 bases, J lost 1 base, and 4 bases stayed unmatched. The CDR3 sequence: CASAGGRNTEAFF. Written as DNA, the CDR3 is TGTGCCAGTGCAGGGGGCAGGAACACTGAAGCTTTCTTT.

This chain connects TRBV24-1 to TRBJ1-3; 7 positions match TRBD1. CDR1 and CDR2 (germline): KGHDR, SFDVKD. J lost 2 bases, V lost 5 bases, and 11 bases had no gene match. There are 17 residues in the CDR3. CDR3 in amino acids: CATSASPGDSPGNTIYF. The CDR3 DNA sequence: TGTGCCACCAGTGCCTCTCCGGGGGACAGTCCTGGAAACACCATATATTTT.

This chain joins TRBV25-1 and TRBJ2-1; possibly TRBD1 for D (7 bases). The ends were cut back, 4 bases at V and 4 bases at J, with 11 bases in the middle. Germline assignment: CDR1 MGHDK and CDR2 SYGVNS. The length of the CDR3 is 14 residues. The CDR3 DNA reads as TGTGCCAGCAGTGGGACAGGACTATACAATGAGCAGTTCTTC. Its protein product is CASSGTGLYNEQFF.